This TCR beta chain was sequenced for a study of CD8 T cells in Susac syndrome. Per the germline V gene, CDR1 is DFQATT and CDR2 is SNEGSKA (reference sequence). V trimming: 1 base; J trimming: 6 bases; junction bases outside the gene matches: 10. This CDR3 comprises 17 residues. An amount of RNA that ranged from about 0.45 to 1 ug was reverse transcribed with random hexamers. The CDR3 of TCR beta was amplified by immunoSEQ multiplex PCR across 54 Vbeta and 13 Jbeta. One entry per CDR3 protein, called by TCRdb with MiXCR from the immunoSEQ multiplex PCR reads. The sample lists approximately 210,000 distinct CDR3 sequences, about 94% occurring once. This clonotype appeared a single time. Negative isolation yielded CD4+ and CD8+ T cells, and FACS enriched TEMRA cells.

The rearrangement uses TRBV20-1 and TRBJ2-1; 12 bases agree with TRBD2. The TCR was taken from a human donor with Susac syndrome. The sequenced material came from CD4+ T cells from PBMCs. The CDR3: CSARGLAGGPVGNEQFF. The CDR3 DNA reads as TGCAGTGCTAGAGGCCTAGCGGGGGGGCCGGTCGGCAATGAGCAGTTCTTC.